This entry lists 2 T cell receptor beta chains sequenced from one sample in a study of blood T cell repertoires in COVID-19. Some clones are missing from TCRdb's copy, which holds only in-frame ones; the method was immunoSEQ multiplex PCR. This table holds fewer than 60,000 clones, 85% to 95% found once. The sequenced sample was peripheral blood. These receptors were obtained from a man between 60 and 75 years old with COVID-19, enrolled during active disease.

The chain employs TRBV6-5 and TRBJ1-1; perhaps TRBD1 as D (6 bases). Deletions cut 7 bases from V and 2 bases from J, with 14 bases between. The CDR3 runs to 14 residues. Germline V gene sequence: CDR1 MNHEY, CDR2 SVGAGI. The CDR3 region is CASTLIQGNTEAFF. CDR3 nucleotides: TGTGCCAGCACCCTTATACAGGGAAACACTGAAGCTTTCTTT.

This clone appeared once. The CDR3 sequence is CATSDLGGGLETQYF. Written as DNA, the CDR3 is TGTGCCACCAGTGATTTAGGAGGGGGCCTTGAGACCCAGTACTTC. V usage is TRBV24-1 and J usage is TRBJ2-5, with D perhaps TRBD1 (7 bases). The CDR3 sequence is 15 residues long. Germline-derived CDR1 and CDR2 are KGHDR and SFDVKD. V lost 1 base, J lost 5 bases, and 13 bases lay in between.